The rows below give T cell receptor beta chains drawn from one sample of a study of OX40 agonist ivuxolimab in advanced cancers. TCRdb's copy holds only in-frame clones and misses some; the assay was immunoSEQ multiplex PCR. The sample yields about 46,000 clones, 88% seen once. The material was CD4+ or CD8+ T cells sorted from blood, obtained in a trial of the OX40 agonist ivuxolimab. These receptors were collected from an adult with an advanced solid tumor such as melanoma, head and neck, liver or kidney cancer. CDR3s include the opening cysteine and the closing phenylalanine or tryptophan. The D gene is left open where the match is weak. A row's size may be missing; if present it is once, few, many or a size class.

D gene	V gene	clone size	J gene	CDR3 protein	CDR3 DNA
.	TRBV10-1	.	TRBJ2-7	CASSEGAGKGYEQYF	TGCGCCAGCAGTGAGGGGGCAGGGAAGGGCTACGAGCAGTACTTC
TRBD1	TRBV5-1	.	TRBJ1-2	CASSGWTGNRNYGYTF	TGCGCCAGCAGCGGGTGGACAGGGAATCGTAACTATGGCTACACCTTC
TRBD2	TRBV7-7	.	TRBJ2-5	CASSLAGVSFETQYF	TGTGCTAGCAGCTTAGCGGGAGTTAGCTTTGAGACCCAGTACTTC
TRBD1	TRBV28	.	TRBJ2-1	CASSSTGDEQFF	TGTGCCAGCAGTTCGACAGGGGATGAGCAGTTCTTC
TRBD1	TRBV7-3	.	TRBJ1-1	CASSPGTDMNTEAFF	TGTGCCAGCAGTCCGGGGACAGATATGAACACTGAAGCTTTCTTT
.	TRBV7-9	once	TRBJ2-3	CASSFVRGGSDTQYF	TGTGCCAGCAGCTTCGTAAGGGGGGGCTCAGATACGCAGTATTTT
.	TRBV30	.	TRBJ1-2	CAWTGTNGYTF	TGTGCCTGGACGGGGACTAATGGCTACACCTTC
.	TRBV5-5	.	TRBJ2-2	CASSLGDTGPPTGELFF	TGTGCCAGCAGCCTCGGGGACACAGGTCCTCCCACCGGGGAGCTGTTTTTT
TRBD2	TRBV6-1	.	TRBJ2-5	CASSLAGDMETQYF	TGTGCCAGCAGTTTAGCGGGAGATATGGAGACCCAGTACTTC
.	TRBV7-9	.	TRBJ2-1	CASSLGEQFF	TGTGCCAGCAGCTTAGGGGAGCAGTTCTTC
TRBD1	TRBV11-2	.	TRBJ2-1	CASSLKTGTGGNEQFF	TGTGCCAGCAGCCTCAAAACCGGGACAGGGGGGAATGAGCAGTTCTTC
.	TRBV19	.	TRBJ2-3	CASSPDPLVATQYF	TGTGCCAGTAGCCCCGACCCCTTAGTCGCTACGCAGTATTTT
.	TRBV19	.	TRBJ2-3	CASSIDPSRQDTQYF	TGTGCCAGTAGTATAGACCCCTCACGGCAAGATACGCAGTATTTT
TRBD1	TRBV5-1	.	TRBJ1-1	CASSLGTGLDTEAFF	TGCGCCAGCAGCCTAGGGACAGGGTTGGACACTGAAGCTTTCTTT
.	TRBV19	.	TRBJ2-1	CASSRGRWADEQFF	TGTGCCAGTAGTAGAGGACGGTGGGCGGATGAGCAGTTCTTC
.	TRBV4-2	.	TRBJ2-7	CASSDQQQGGSEQYF	TGTGCCAGCAGCGACCAGCAACAGGGAGGGTCCGAGCAGTACTTC
TRBD1	TRBV11-3	.	TRBJ1-2	CASSLGAGGNYGYTF	TGTGCCAGCAGCTTAGGCGCAGGGGGCAACTATGGCTACACCTTC
.	TRBV19	.	TRBJ2-2	CASSSSGRGAGELFF	TGTGCCAGTAGTAGTTCTGGACGGGGGGCCGGCGAGCTGTTTTTT
.	TRBV18	.	TRBJ2-3	CASSLTTDTQYF	TGTGCCAGCTCACTTACCACAGATACGCAGTATTTT
TRBD2	TRBV9	.	TRBJ2-7	CASSRTSGPYEQYF	TGTGCCAGCAGCCGGACTAGCGGCCCCTACGAGCAGTACTTC
TRBD2	TRBV27	.	TRBJ2-1	CASSLLASGSSYNEQFF	TGTGCCAGCAGTTTGTTGGCTAGCGGGAGCTCCTACAATGAGCAGTTCTTC
.	TRBV29-1	.	TRBJ2-5	CSASFGVYQETQYF	TGCAGCGCAAGCTTTGGAGTGTACCAAGAGACCCAGTACTTC
.	TRBV7-9	.	TRBJ2-3	CASSSDDKRTDTQYF	TGTGCCAGCAGCTCCGACGATAAGCGAACAGATACGCAGTATTTT
.	TRBV5-1	.	TRBJ2-1	CASSQLRLGGGNEQFF	TGCGCCAGCAGCCAGCTTCGGCTGGGGGGCGGGAATGAGCAGTTCTTC
TRBD2	TRBV6-6	once	TRBJ2-1	CASSPGTTSLTEQFF	TGTGCCAGCAGTCCCGGGACTACCTCCTTAACTGAGCAGTTCTTC
TRBD1	TRBV4-1	once	TRBJ1-1	CASGQGGTEAFF	TGCGCCAGCGGACAGGGAGGCACTGAAGCTTTCTTT
.	TRBV6-5	.	TRBJ1-2	CASSRDGGYGYTF	TGTGCCAGCAGCCGGGACGGTGGCTATGGCTACACCTTC
TRBD1	TRBV7-6	.	TRBJ1-1	CASSPETGGNTEAFF	TGTGCCAGCAGCCCCGAGACAGGGGGTAACACTGAAGCTTTCTTT
TRBD1	TRBV27	once	TRBJ1-2	CASSSGQGRVVDYGYTF	TGTGCCAGCAGTTCCGGACAGGGACGGGTGGTAGACTATGGCTACACCTTC
TRBD2	TRBV27	.	TRBJ2-3	CASRKLAGVRIDTQYF	TGTGCCAGCAGAAAACTAGCGGGAGTGCGGATTGATACGCAGTATTTT
.	TRBV2	.	TRBJ1-5	CASSLSRMGGNQPQHF	TGTGCCAGCAGTTTGAGTAGGATGGGGGGCAATCAGCCCCAGCATTTT
.	TRBV7-9	.	TRBJ1-5	CASSLGSQPQHF	TGTGCCAGCAGCTTAGGAAGTCAGCCCCAGCATTTT
.	TRBV19	.	TRBJ1-2	CASSIYSAYGYTF	TGTGCCAGTAGTATTTACAGTGCTTATGGCTACACCTTC
.	TRBV4-1	.	TRBJ2-7	CASSQDAYEQYF	TGCGCCAGCAGCCAAGATGCCTACGAGCAGTACTTC
TRBD1	TRBV6-1	.	TRBJ2-7	CASSGRGPYEQYF	TGTGCCAGCAGCGGCAGGGGGCCTTACGAGCAGTACTTC
.	TRBV2	.	TRBJ1-5	CASSEESFGQPQHF	TGTGCCAGCAGTGAAGAATCGTTTGGCCAGCCCCAGCATTTT
TRBD1	TRBV5-1	.	TRBJ1-6	CASSLAGQGNSPLHF	TGCGCCAGCAGCTTGGCGGGACAGGGTAATTCACCCCTCCACTTT
TRBD1	TRBV7-9	few	TRBJ1-2	CASSPTGGGQGYTF	TGTGCCAGCAGCCCTACAGGGGGCGGACAAGGCTACACCTTC
.	TRBV18	.	TRBJ2-7	CASSPQKGAGEQYF	TGTGCCAGCTCACCACAAAAGGGGGCGGGGGAGCAGTACTTC
.	TRBV11-2	.	TRBJ1-1	CASSLVRKANTEAFF	TGTGCCAGCAGCTTAGTACGGAAGGCGAACACTGAAGCTTTCTTT
TRBD1	TRBV30	once	TRBJ2-5	CAWSGPGQGTQYF	TGTGCCTGGAGTGGGCCGGGACAGGGGACCCAGTACTTC
.	TRBV7-2	.	TRBJ1-1	CASSLAGIIEAFF	TGTGCCAGCAGCCTGGCAGGAATTATTGAAGCTTTCTTT
.	TRBV6-1	.	TRBJ2-7	CASRGLTGGLGEQYF	TGTGCCAGCAGGGGTCTCACAGGGGGACTAGGGGAGCAGTACTTC
.	TRBV21-1	.	TRBJ2-5	CASSKAGRDHQETQYF	TGTGCCAGCAGCAAAGCAGGCCGGGACCACCAAGAGACCCAGTACTTC
TRBD1	TRBV5-8	.	TRBJ2-1	CASSFTGGSYNEQFF	TGTGCCAGCAGCTTTACAGGGGGCTCCTACAATGAGCAGTTCTTC
TRBD2	TRBV19	once	TRBJ2-2	CASSAGTSDTGELFF	TGTGCCAGTAGTGCCGGGACTAGCGACACCGGGGAGCTGTTTTTT
TRBD1	TRBV7-2	.	TRBJ2-7	CASSLVTGGNYEQYF	TGTGCCAGCAGCTTAGTCACAGGGGGGAACTACGAGCAGTACTTC
.	TRBV5-1	.	TRBJ2-1	CASSTAGTSYNEQFF	TGCGCCAGCAGCACCGCAGGGACTTCCTACAATGAGCAGTTCTTC
.	TRBV14	.	TRBJ1-2	CASSNRGGPGYTF	TGTGCCAGCAGCAATCGAGGGGGACCAGGCTACACCTTC
TRBD2	TRBV9	.	TRBJ2-7	CASSVGVAGGPSYEQYF	TGTGCCAGCAGCGTAGGGGTAGCGGGAGGGCCCTCCTACGAGCAGTACTTC
TRBD1	TRBV11-3	.	TRBJ2-7	CASSWTGAYEQYF	TGTGCCAGCAGCTGGACAGGGGCCTACGAGCAGTACTTC
TRBD2	TRBV5-4	.	TRBJ2-3	CASSFSTSALSTQYF	TGTGCCAGCAGCTTCTCGACTAGCGCCTTGAGTACGCAGTATTTT
.	TRBV21-1	.	TRBJ2-1	CASSPDRRGTNEQFF	TGTGCCAGCAGCCCCGACAGGAGAGGAACCAATGAGCAGTTCTTC
.	TRBV5-4	.	TRBJ1-1	CASSPVLNTEAFF	TGTGCCAGCAGCCCAGTCCTGAACACTGAAGCTTTCTTT
.	TRBV5-6	.	TRBJ2-3	CASSYGGARDTQYF	TGTGCCAGCAGCTATGGGGGGGCTCGAGATACGCAGTATTTT
.	TRBV21-1	.	TRBJ1-5	CASSKAPPCTESNQPQHF	TGTGCCAGCAGCAAAGCCCCCCCTTGTACGGAGAGCAATCAGCCCCAGCATTTT
.	TRBV19	.	TRBJ2-7	CASRQGPGYIYEQYF	TGTGCCAGTAGACAGGGACCCGGGTATATCTACGAGCAGTACTTC